This T cell receptor beta chain came from a study of early T cells in non-severe SARS-CoV-2 infection. General study findings and limits: Database matching using VDJdb favored anti-spike CD8 responses, with private and CD4 specificities left missing.

The table lists this clonotype with many counts. Its antigen remains unknown. V gave up 5 bases and J gave up 8 bases; unmatched junction bases: 11. The CDR3 loop spans 15 amino acids. Germline CDR1 is MNHNY and CDR2 is SVGAGI (reference sequence). TCRdb redid the calling of the 5' RACE reads with MiXCR, one entry per CDR3 protein. The table lists under 95,000 distinct CDR3 sequences, about 15% of them singletons. V gene TRBV6-6 combines with J gene TRBJ2-1; 8 bases fit TRBD2. Sequencing used whole blood. This TCR was recovered from an adult who was a healthcare worker with PCR-confirmed SARS-CoV-2 infection or an uninfected control (not recorded which). CDR3 DNA sequence: TGTGCCAGCAGTCGACCGGGACTAGTCGTCGATGAGCAGTTCTTC. Amino acid sequence: CASSRPGLVVDEQFF.